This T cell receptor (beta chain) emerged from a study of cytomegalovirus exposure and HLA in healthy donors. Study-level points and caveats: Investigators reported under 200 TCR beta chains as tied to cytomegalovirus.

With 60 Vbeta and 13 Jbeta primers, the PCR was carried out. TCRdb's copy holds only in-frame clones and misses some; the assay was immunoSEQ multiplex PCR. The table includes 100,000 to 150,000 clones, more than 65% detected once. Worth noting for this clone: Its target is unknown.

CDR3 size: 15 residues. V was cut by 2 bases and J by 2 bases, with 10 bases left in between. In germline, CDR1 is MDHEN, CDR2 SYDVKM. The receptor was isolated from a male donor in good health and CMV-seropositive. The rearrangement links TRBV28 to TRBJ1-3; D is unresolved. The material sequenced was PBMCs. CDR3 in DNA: TGTGCCAGCAGTTTACCGGGGTACCCTGGAAACACCATATATTTT. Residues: CASSLPGYPGNTIYF.